The clone carrying this T cell receptor (beta chain) was seen at least ten times. The target antigen is unknown. These data are taken from a study of early T cells in non-severe SARS-CoV-2 infection. The overall study: The chains were unpaired, and the sequenced material was bulk RNA from unsorted whole blood. Study conclusions and caveats: Database matching using VDJdb favored anti-spike CD8 responses, with private and CD4 specificities left missing.

V was shortened by 0 bases and J by 4 bases, with 9 bases between the two germline ends. Germline values: CDR1 SQVTM, CDR2 ANQGSEA. CDR3 size: 13 residues. Individual cDNA molecules received unique molecular identifiers. TCRdb processed the 5' RACE reads anew with MiXCR; each CDR3 protein has one entry. The sample lists approximately 84,000 distinct CDR3 sequences; under 15% were seen once. Sample: whole blood. The TCR comes from an adult who was a healthcare worker with PCR-confirmed SARS-CoV-2 infection or an uninfected control (not recorded which). The gene calls are TRBV29-1 and TRBJ1-1; unclear D gene. The CDR3 loop reads CSVEEKAGTEAFF. DNA of the CDR3: TGCAGCGTTGAAGAAAAAGCAGGCACTGAAGCTTTCTTT.